These 28 T cell receptor beta chains originate from one sample sequenced in a study of cytomegalovirus exposure and HLA in healthy donors. With 60 Vbeta and 13 Jbeta primers, the PCR was carried out. Profiled with immunoSEQ multiplex PCR; TCRdb holds only in-frame clones, not every one. The sample contains over 80,000 clones, 55% to 75% of which appear only once. The sample was PBMCs. These receptors all stem from a woman aged 18-29 years in good health and CMV-seropositive.

J is TRBJ2-5 and V is TRBV27, with 12 bases matching TRBD2. J gave up 4 bases and V 4 bases, and 7 bases lay outside the gene matches. The CDR3 spans 16 residues. Germline values: CDR1 MNHEY, CDR2 SMNVEV (reference sequence). CDR3 amino acids: CASSSLLAGGRETQYF. The CDR3 bases are TGTGCCAGCAGTTCCCTGCTAGCGGGGGGGCGAGAGACCCAGTACTTC.

V is TRBV15 and J is TRBJ2-2; unclear D gene. Trimming left V 4 bases short and J 1 base short, with 10 bases between. Germline V gene lookup returns CDR1 LNHNV and CDR2 YYDKDF (reference sequence). CDR3 length: 15 amino acids. For the CDR3, the DNA is TGTGCCACCAGCAAAACCTCTAAGAACACCGGGGAGCTGTTTTTT. Translating gives CATSKTSKNTGELFF. Full variable domain (missing parts from reference TRBV15 and TRBJ2-2): DAMVIQNPRYQVTQFGKPVTLSCSQTLNHNVMYWYQQKSSQAPKLLFHYYDKDFNNEADTPDNFQSRRPNTSFCFLDIRSPGLGDTAMYLCATSKTSKNTGELFFGEGSRLTVL.

A note on this clone: One end of the junction fails to match germline, which may point to a read error. Other DNA sequences in this specimen translate into the identical CDR3. The chain combines TRBV5-1 with TRBJ2-2; no definite D call. Germline V gene data show CDR1 as SGHRS and CDR2 as YFSETQ. The length of the CDR3 is 11 residues. Here the CDR3 reads CASTDTGELFF. CDR3 bases: TGCGCCAGCACAGACACTGGGGAGCTGTTTTTT.

J is TRBJ1-2 and V is TRBV4-2; 8 bases match TRBD1. The CDR3 is 16 amino acids. Trimming removed 1 base from V and 2 bases from J; junction bases left unmatched: 6. Germline values: CDR1 LGHNA, CDR2 YNFKEQ. CDR3 coding DNA: TGTGCCAGCAGCCAAGGCGGACAGGGCAGGAACTATGGCTACACCTTC. Residues: CASSQGGQGRNYGYTF.

Concerning this clone itself: Other DNA sequences in this sample translate to the same CDR3. The chain joins TRBV11-3 to TRBJ2-3; TRBD2 agrees at 8 bases. Germline V gene data show CDR1 as SGHNT and CDR2 as YENEEA. This CDR3 has 15 residues. With V trimmed by 5 bases and J by 2 bases, 6 bases remained unmatched. Here the CDR3 DNA reads TGTGCCAGCAGCCCGGGGGGGGGCCCCACAGATACGCAGTATTTT. Translated, it gives CASSPGGGPTDTQYF.

V is TRBV5-4 and J is TRBJ2-5; TRBD2 aligns across 9 bases. Per the germline V gene, CDR1 is SGHNT and CDR2 is YYREEE (reference sequence). The CDR3 sequence is 15 residues long. V trimming: 1 base; J trimming: 5 bases; junction bases outside the gene matches: 6. CDR3 sequence (DNA): TGTGCCAGCAGCTTGAGCGGGAGGCTAGGGGAGACCCAGTACTTC. It yields the protein CASSLSGRLGETQYF.

V usage is TRBV4-2 and J usage is TRBJ1-1; D gene ambiguous. CDR1 and CDR2 (germline): LGHNA, YNFKEQ. CDR3 length: 14 amino acids. Trimming left V 2 bases short and J 0 bases short, with 7 bases between. The CDR3 nucleotides read TGTGCCAGCAGCCAATCCAGAATGAACACTGAAGCTTTCTTT. Amino acid sequence: CASSQSRMNTEAFF.

This clone was seen a few times. The rearrangement links TRBV28 to TRBJ1-2; 9 nucleotides align to TRBD1. This CDR3 comprises 16 residues. V was clipped by 2 bases and J by 2 bases; unmatched bases: 6. Per germline, CDR1 MDHEN and CDR2 SYDVKM. The CDR3 bases are TGTGCCAGCAGTTTAGGAGGCGGGACAGGGAACTATGGCTACACCTTC. It is translated as CASSLGGGTGNYGYTF.

This clone has only a few counts. The chain couples TRBV6-5 to TRBJ2-2; 7 bases line up with TRBD2. With V trimmed by 4 bases and J by 0 bases, 2 bases remained unmatched. CDR1 is MNHEY, CDR2 SVGAGI, per germline. The CDR3 has 15 residues. The CDR3 loop reads CASSWGLTNTGELFF. The CDR3 nucleotides read TGTGCCAGCAGTTGGGGACTAACGAACACCGGGGAGCTGTTTTTT.

This chain connects TRBV18 to TRBJ2-7; TRBD2 agrees at 7 bases. This CDR3 has 14 residues. V gave up 4 bases and J gave up 0 bases; unmatched junction bases: 3. CDR1 is KGHSH and CDR2 is LQKENI in the germline V gene. CDR3 region: CASSLGRSSYEQYF. In nucleotides, the CDR3 is TGTGCCAGCTCACTCGGGAGGAGCTCCTACGAGCAGTACTTC.

The rearrangement uses TRBV10-3 and TRBJ1-2, with D possibly matching TRBD1 (5 bases). CDR1 is ENHRY and CDR2 is SYGVKD in the germline V gene. Trimming stripped 7 bases from V and 6 bases from J, with 12 bases between. The CDR3 is 12 amino acids. The CDR3 spells CAINQGGDGYTF. Written as DNA, the CDR3 is TGTGCCATCAACCAGGGTGGGGATGGCTACACCTTC.

The chain employs TRBV30 and TRBJ2-2, with a possible D match to TRBD2 (5 bases). The CDR3 loop spans 15 amino acids. The germline V gene has CDR1 GTSNPN and CDR2 SVGIG (reference sequence). V was clipped by 4 bases and J by 5 bases, with 17 bases between them. The CDR3 loop reads CAWNSRRLDTGELFF. CDR3 bases: TGTGCCTGGAATTCGCGGAGGTTAGATACCGGGGAGCTGTTTTTT. Together with reference TRBV30 and TRBJ2-2, the CDR3 gives the full variable domain: SQTIHQWPATLVQPVGSPLSLECTVEGTSNPNLYWYRQAAGRGLQLLFYSVGIGQISSEVPQNLSASRPQDRQFILSSKKLLLSDSGFYLCAWNSRRLDTGELFFGEGSRLTVL.

This clone has only a few counts. The V and J genes are TRBV6-5 and TRBJ2-1, with 8 bases that match TRBD1. With V trimmed by 2 bases and J by 8 bases, 2 bases remained unmatched. Germline CDR1 is MNHEY and CDR2 is SVGAGI. This CDR3 is 13 amino acids long. The CDR3 protein is CASSYETGDEQFF. CDR3 sequence (DNA): TGTGCCAGCAGTTACGAGACAGGGGATGAGCAGTTCTTC.

This clone has a handful of counts. The CDR3 protein is CASSLAVAGGPDTQYF. The CDR3, as DNA: TGCGCCAGCAGCTTGGCAGTAGCGGGAGGGCCGGATACGCAGTATTTT. The chain uses TRBV5-1 and TRBJ2-3, with 11 bases aligning to TRBD2. The CDR3 extends over 16 amino acids. The germline V gene has CDR1 SGHRS and CDR2 YFSETQ. The J segment lost 6 bases and the V segment lost 0 bases, leaving 6 bases of the junction unmatched.

As for this clone: One end of the junction is discordant with germline, which a read error may explain. The rearrangement joins TRBV7-3 to TRBJ2-2, with 7 bases lining up with TRBD1. The CDR3 covers 15 residues. The V gene's germline CDR1 is SGHTA and CDR2 FQGTGA. CDR3 nucleotide sequence: TGTGCCAGCAGCGTAACAGGGGTACCGACCGGGGAGCTGTTTTTT. It codes for CASSVTGVPTGELFF.

This clone was detected only once. The chain employs TRBV25-1 and TRBJ1-1, with a tentative D call TRBD1 (5 bases). Germline CDR1 reads MGHDK; CDR2 reads SYGVNS. The CDR3 totals 12 residues. V dropped 6 bases and J dropped 1 base, with 6 bases sitting between them. Written as DNA, the CDR3 is TGTGCCAGCAGGGGGCGGAACACTGAAGCTTTCTTT. The encoded protein is CASRGRNTEAFF.

This clone was detected a few times. The chain couples TRBV11-2 to TRBJ1-5; D not certain. V dropped 6 bases and J dropped 8 bases, with 14 bases sitting between them. This CDR3 has 13 residues. Per germline, CDR1 SGHAT and CDR2 FQNNGV. The CDR3 DNA is TGTGCCAGCAGTCCGGGGATTGGGAAGCCCCAGCATTTT. Residues: CASSPGIGKPQHF.

The rearrangement links TRBV9 to TRBJ2-2, with 14 bases that match TRBD2. This CDR3 comprises 19 residues. V lost 4 bases and J lost 5; bases outside the gene matches: 13. Per germline, CDR1 SGDLS and CDR2 YYNGEE. The CDR3, as DNA: TGTGCCAGCAGCCTCCTCCCGGGACTAGCGGGGGTGGGGACCGGGGAGCTGTTTTTT. Its protein is CASSLLPGLAGVGTGELFF. The full variable domain, with the rest looked up from reference TRBV9 and TRBJ2-2, is DSGVTQTPKHLITATGQRVTLRCSPRSGDLSVYWYQQSLDQGLQFLIQYYNGEERAKGNILERFSAQQFPDLHSELNLSSLELGDSALYFCASSLLPGLAGVGTGELFFGEGSRLTVL.

This clone turned up a few times. The CDR3 nucleotides read TGTGCCAGCAGCCTACAGCAGGGTCACGGGGAGCTGTTTTTT. Encoded protein: CASSLQQGHGELFF. This chain links TRBV28 with TRBJ2-2; TRBD1 might be the D (5 bases). Germline V gene data show CDR1 as MDHEN and CDR2 as SYDVKM. CDR3 size: 14 residues. V was trimmed by 6 bases and J by 7 bases, leaving 15 bases between them. Drawing the rest from reference TRBV28 and TRBJ2-2, the complete variable domain is DVKVTQSSRYLVKRTGEKVFLECVQDMDHENMFWYRQDPGLGLRLIYFSYDVKMKEKGDIPEGYSVSREKKERFSLILESASTNQTSMYLCASSLQQGHGELFFGEGSRLTVL.

The genes are TRBV29-1 and TRBJ1-1, with D hard to call. V was cut by 5 bases and J by 1 base, with 5 bases left in between. CDR1 SQVTM and CDR2 ANQGSEA come from the germline V gene. The CDR3 sequence is 11 residues long. The CDR3 is CSVTGNTEAFF. CDR3 nucleotide sequence: TGCAGCGTTACGGGGAACACTGAAGCTTTCTTT. The full variable domain, its missing parts supplied by reference TRBV29-1 and TRBJ1-1, is SAVISQKPSRDICQRGTSLTIQCQVDSQVTMMFWYRQQPGQSLTLIATANQGSEATYESGFVIDKFPISRPNLTFSTLTVSNMSPEDSSIYLCSVTGNTEAFFGQGTRLTVV.

The DNA for the CDR3 is TGTGCCAGTACCACCCCAACAGGGAGGGCCGGGGAGCTGTTTTTT. Translating it yields CASTTPTGRAGELFF. The chain links TRBV19 to TRBJ2-2, with D perhaps TRBD2 (7 bases). The germline V gene has CDR1 LNHDA and CDR2 SQIVND (reference sequence). V shed 7 bases and J shed 6 bases, with 18 bases lying between them. CDR3 size: 15 residues.

CDR3 region: CASSPQGYNEQFF. The CDR3 DNA reads TGTGCCAGCAGCCCACAGGGATACAATGAGCAGTTCTTC. The genes are TRBV13 and TRBJ2-1, with D possibly TRBD1 on 6 matching bases. The CDR3 spans 13 residues. Germline assignment: CDR1 PRHDT and CDR2 FYEKMQ (reference sequence). V lost 5 bases and J 4 bases, leaving 9 bases between the germline ends.

CDR3 nucleotide sequence: TGTGCCAGCAGCTTAGGTGGGCTCGGCACAGATACGCAGTATTTT. It specifies CASSLGGLGTDTQYF. The chain is built from TRBV11-3 and TRBJ2-3, with D unresolved. Trimming pared 1 base from V and 1 base from J, leaving 9 bases between. CDR1 is SGHNT, CDR2 YENEEA, per germline. The CDR3 length is 15 residues. Drawing the rest from reference TRBV11-3 and TRBJ2-3, the complete variable domain is EAGVVQSPRYKIIEKKQPVAFWCNPISGHNTLYWYLQNLGQGPELLIRYENEEAVDDSQLPKDRFSAERLKGVDSTLKIQPAELGDSAVYLCASSLGGLGTDTQYFGPGTRLTVL.

The genes are TRBV29-1 and TRBJ1-3, with TRBD1 identical over 8 bases. This CDR3 comprises 17 residues. The V and J ends lost 2 bases and 0 bases, in that order; junction bases with no gene match: 9. In germline, CDR1 is SQVTM, CDR2 ANQGSEA. The CDR3 DNA is TGCAGCGTTGAAACCCGGGACAGGCCGAGCTCTGGAAACACCATATATTTT. Protein sequence: CSVETRDRPSSGNTIYF.

This clone was recorded many times. V and J are TRBV7-2 and TRBJ2-7; 9 bases match TRBD2. CDR3 length: 15 residues. Losses at the gene ends were 7 bases for V and 6 bases for J; bases not matched to a gene: 13. Germline CDR1 reads SGHTA; CDR2 reads FQGNSA. CDR3 sequence reads: CASTSGGPPGGEQYF. CDR3 in DNA: TGTGCCAGCACGAGCGGGGGGCCCCCGGGAGGCGAGCAGTACTTC. Drawing the rest from reference TRBV7-2 and TRBJ2-7, the complete variable domain is GAGVSQSPSNKVTEKGKDVELRCDPISGHTALYWYRQSLGQGLEFLIYFQGNSAPDKSGLPSDRFSAERTGGSVSTLTIQRTQQEDSAVYLCASTSGGPPGGEQYFGPGTRLTVT.

This rearrangement joins TRBV10-3 to TRBJ2-2; D unresolved. The CDR3 length is 12 residues. V was cut by 2 bases and J by 6 bases, with 4 bases left in between. Germline V gene sequence: CDR1 ENHRY, CDR2 SYGVKD. CDR3 amino acids: CAISEGPGELFF. Written as DNA, the CDR3 is TGTGCCATCAGTGAGGGGCCCGGGGAGCTGTTTTTT.

This chain connects TRBV11-1 to TRBJ2-7, with TRBD1 as a possible D gene (5 bases). V gave up 2 bases and J gave up 7 bases, with 15 bases separating them. Germline-derived CDR1 and CDR2 are SGHAT and FQDESV (reference sequence). The CDR3 loop spans 14 amino acids. The CDR3: CASSLLQTKGEQYF. The CDR3 bases are TGTGCCAGCAGCTTACTACAGACCAAGGGGGAGCAGTACTTC.

This chain links TRBV28 with TRBJ2-1; 7 nucleotides agree with TRBD2. From germline, CDR1 is MDHEN and CDR2 SYDVKM. J was trimmed by 0 bases and V by 7 bases; bases with no gene match: 6. This CDR3 is 15 amino acids long. The CDR3 reads CASTLAGSSYNEQFF. In DNA form, the CDR3 reads TGTGCCAGCACCTTAGCGGGTAGCTCCTACAATGAGCAGTTCTTC.